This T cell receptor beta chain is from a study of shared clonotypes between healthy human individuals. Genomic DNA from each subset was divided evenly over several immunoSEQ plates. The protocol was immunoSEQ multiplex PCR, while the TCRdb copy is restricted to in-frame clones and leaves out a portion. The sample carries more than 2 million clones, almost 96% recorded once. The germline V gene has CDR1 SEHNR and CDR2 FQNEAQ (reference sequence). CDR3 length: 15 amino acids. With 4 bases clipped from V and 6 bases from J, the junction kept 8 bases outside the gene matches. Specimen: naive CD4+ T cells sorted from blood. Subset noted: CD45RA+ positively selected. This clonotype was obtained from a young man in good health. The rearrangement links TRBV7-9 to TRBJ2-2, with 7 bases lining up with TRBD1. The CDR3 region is CASSSGQLNAGELFF. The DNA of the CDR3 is TGTGCCAGCAGCTCGGGACAGCTGAATGCCGGGGAGCTGTTTTTT.